The sequence of this T cell receptor beta chain was determined in a study of graft-versus-host responses after intestinal transplantation. Study-wide context: Transplants given to recipients were multivisceral, liver-intestinal, or isolated intestinal.

Notes on this clone: The target antigen is unknown.

The junction had 14 bases not matched to a gene; V was cut back by 4 bases and J by 3 bases. Per germline, CDR1 MNHNS and CDR2 SASEGT. This CDR3 comprises 17 residues. Assay: immunoSEQ multiplex PCR; the TCRdb copy retains only in-frame clones and omits some. The sample gives some 100,000 clones, 92% of which show up once; approximately 0.064% is in the top ten. Whole-study findings and limits: Early post-transplant declines in HvG were associated with peak levels of circulating GvH clones. The marrow of recipients harbored GvH clones, and ileum or blood showed some of them first. Allografts carried high graft-versus-host to host-versus-graft clonal ratios in patients having graft-donor T cell macrochimerism.

This chain joins TRBV6-1 and TRBJ1-2, with 7 nucleotides matching TRBD1. This specimen consisted of unstimulated CD8+ T cells sorted from spleen or lymph node cells, obtained before transplant. This receptor was taken from a human donor who was the organ donor for an intestinal transplant. The CDR3 reads CASSGMDRRRTYYGYTF. CDR3 DNA: TGTGCCAGCAGTGGAATGGACAGGAGGAGGACCTACTATGGCTACACCTTC.